Below, one T cell receptor (beta chain) is given with its context. Its antigen has not been determined. The record has no base qualities; no much larger clone is one base away. The CDR3 regions of human TCRbeta chains were analyzed by immunosequencing. The source study handled its data this way. TCRs in the repertoires were matched against a reference library of SARS-CoV-2-specific TCRs that had been generated with the MIRA antigen-specificity platform. Breadth was defined as the fraction of unique TCRs that were SARS-CoV-2-associated, and depth was defined as the fraction of total T cells that were SARS-CoV-2-associated. Using the MIRA data, every spike-specific TCR was mapped to the spike region that the TCR reacted to and assigned to either a CD4 or a CD8 class. Log10-transformed breadth and depth values were compared by one-way ANOVA with Sidak's multiple comparisons tests. TCRdb took over this immuneACCESS table, retaining in-frame rearrangements with V and J assigned. Such tables are incomplete; in checked studies, under half of the missing clones stem from an unresolved V gene, and the remainder is unexplained. The DNA was the basis for D and trimming; V, J and clone size are from that table. The sample records about 150,000 clones, approximately 90% of which are singletons. The ten most abundant clones make up 1% to 1.5% of the sample.

This entry belongs to a study of T cell responses to AZD1222 COVID-19 vaccine (dated by TCRdb to 2020 to 2023). For the wider study: TCR sequencing covered more than 230 trial participants: 200 to 210 given two doses of AZD1222 and approximately 26 given two doses of MenACWY control vaccine. Trial participants were enrolled by age into subgroups of 18-55, 56-69 and 70-plus years, and approximately 150, 30 and 60 TCR-sequenced participants, respectively, were included in these subgroups.

Taken with the paper, the label for time point translates to: about 28 days (+/-7) after the second vaccine dose. AZD1222 recipients whose second dose came at about 4 weeks and those whose second dose came at about 12 weeks were combined into one group, since spike-specific TCR depth and breadth did not differ between the two schedules. Samples from vaccinated people were obtained from the UK trials COV001 and COV002, which included a single-blind randomized controlled phase 2/3 trial of AZD1222 (ChAdOx1 nCoV-19) in healthy adults. For TCRbeta chain sequencing, PBMC samples from trial participants were taken at day 0 and at day 28 after the second dose. CDR1 and CDR2 are read off the germline V gene as MDHEN and SYDVKM. V loses 5 bases, J loses 0 bases, and the germline ends lie 16 bases apart. Counted from cysteine to phenylalanine, this CDR3 has 16 amino acids. Of all the DNA, just the CDR3 is kept, 48 bases in frame from base 1.

The paper's findings and limits, for the study overall: In the small 56-69-year group, the increase in depth fell short of significance, most likely because of low power. Conclusions about previously exposed vaccinees are limited, since just five or six AZD1222 recipients were seropositive for SARS-CoV-2 at baseline. Participants were mostly white British, with more females than males. The authors suggested clonal diversity may have been underestimated. Nearly half of unique spike-specific TCRs reportedly recognized epitopes outside regions mutated in the B.1.351 and B.1.1.7 variants. A significant rise in spike-specific TCR breadth and depth was observed after two AZD1222 doses relative to day 0 and relative to MenACWY recipients. Because no day 14 peak-response samples were available, repertoires were characterized only after the peak T cell response. Vaccine-associated CD4 TCRs spanned the whole spike protein, with dominant responses in regions 160-218 and 743-854.

The sample consisted of peripheral blood, taken 28 days after the second AZD1222 dose. The receptor was isolated from an adult who received the AZD1222 COVID-19 vaccine. This receptor chain uses TRBV28 and TRBJ1-2, and TRBD1 may be the D gene, going by 5 matching bases. The CDR3 region: CASSPGTAKTNYGYTF. The DNA sequence is TGTGCCAGCAGTCCCGGGACGGCGAAAACTAACTATGGCTACACCTTC.